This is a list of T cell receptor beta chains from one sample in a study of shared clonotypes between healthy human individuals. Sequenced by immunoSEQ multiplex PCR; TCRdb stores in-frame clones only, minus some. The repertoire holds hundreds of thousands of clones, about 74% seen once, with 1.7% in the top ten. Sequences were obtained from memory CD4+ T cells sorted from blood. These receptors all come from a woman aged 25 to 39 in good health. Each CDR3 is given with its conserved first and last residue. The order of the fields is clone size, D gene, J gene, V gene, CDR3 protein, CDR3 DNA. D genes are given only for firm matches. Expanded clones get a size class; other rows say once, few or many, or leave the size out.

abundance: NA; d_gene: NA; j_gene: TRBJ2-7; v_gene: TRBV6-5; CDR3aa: CASSYGTEQYF; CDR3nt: TGTGCCAGCAGTTACGGAACGGAGCAGTACTTC
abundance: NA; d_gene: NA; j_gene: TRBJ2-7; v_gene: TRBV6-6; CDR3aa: CASSQLSPAEQYF; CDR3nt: TGTGCCAGCAGTCAACTATCGCCCGCCGAGCAGTACTTC
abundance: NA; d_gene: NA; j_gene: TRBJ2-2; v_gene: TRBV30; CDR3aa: CAWTGGLFGFSGELFF; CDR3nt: TGTGCCTGGACTGGGGGATTATTTGGATTCTCCGGGGAGCTGTTTTTT
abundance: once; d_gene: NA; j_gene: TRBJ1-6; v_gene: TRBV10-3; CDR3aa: CAISERVGGGRSPLHF; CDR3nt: TGTGCCATCAGTGAGCGGGTCGGAGGAGGACGATCACCCCTCCACTTT
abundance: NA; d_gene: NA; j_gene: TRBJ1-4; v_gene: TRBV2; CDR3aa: CASSGVNEKLFF; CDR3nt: TGTGCCAGCAGCGGGGTTAATGAAAAACTGTTTTTT
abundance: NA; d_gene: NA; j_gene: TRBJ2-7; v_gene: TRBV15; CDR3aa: CATSRTGARGSEQYF; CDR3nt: TGTGCCACCAGCAGGACCGGGGCTAGGGGGTCCGAGCAGTACTTC
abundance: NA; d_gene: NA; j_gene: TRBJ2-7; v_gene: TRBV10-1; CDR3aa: CASNSGEGYEQYF; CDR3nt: TGCGCCAGCAACAGCGGTGAGGGTTACGAGCAGTACTTC
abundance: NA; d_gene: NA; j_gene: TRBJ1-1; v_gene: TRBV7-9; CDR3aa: CASSTGGMNTEAFF; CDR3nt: TGTGCCAGCAGCACTGGGGGCATGAACACTGAAGCTTTCTTT
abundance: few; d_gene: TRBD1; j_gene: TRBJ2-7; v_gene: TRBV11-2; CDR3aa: CASSQGTGVYEQYF; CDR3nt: TGTGCCAGCAGCCAAGGGACAGGGGTCTACGAGCAGTACTTC
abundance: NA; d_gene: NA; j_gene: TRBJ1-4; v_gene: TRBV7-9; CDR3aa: CASNRENEKLFF; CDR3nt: TGTGCCAGCAACAGGGAAAATGAAAAACTGTTTTTT
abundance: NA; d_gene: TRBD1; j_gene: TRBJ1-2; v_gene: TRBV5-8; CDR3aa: CASSPQGAYYGYTF; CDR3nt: TGTGCCAGCAGCCCCCAGGGGGCTTACTATGGCTACACCTTC
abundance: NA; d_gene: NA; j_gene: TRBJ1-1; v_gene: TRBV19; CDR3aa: CASSIGISRRGLTEAFF; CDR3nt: TGTGCCAGTAGTATAGGGATCTCTCGGCGGGGACTCACTGAAGCTTTCTTT
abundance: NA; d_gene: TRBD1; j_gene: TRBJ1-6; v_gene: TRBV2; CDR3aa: CASSEQGGFSPLHF; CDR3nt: TGTGCCAGCAGTGAACAGGGGGGGTTTTCACCCCTCCACTTT
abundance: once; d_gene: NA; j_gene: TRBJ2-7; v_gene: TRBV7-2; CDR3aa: CASSLRLGTGMSYEQYF; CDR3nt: TGTGCCAGCAGCTTAAGGTTGGGAACAGGGATGAGCTACGAGCAGTACTTC
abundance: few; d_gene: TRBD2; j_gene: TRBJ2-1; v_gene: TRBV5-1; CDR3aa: CASSSASGAYNEQFF; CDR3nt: TGCGCCAGCAGCTCAGCTAGCGGGGCCTACAATGAGCAGTTCTTC
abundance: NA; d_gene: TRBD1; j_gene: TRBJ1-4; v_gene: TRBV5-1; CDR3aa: CASSRTGTGLEKLFF; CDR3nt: TGCGCCAGCAGCAGAACCGGGACAGGGCTTGAAAAACTGTTTTTT
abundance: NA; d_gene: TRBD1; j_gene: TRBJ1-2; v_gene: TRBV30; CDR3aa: CARGDRGYGYTF; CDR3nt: TGTGCCAGGGGGGACAGGGGTTATGGCTACACCTTC
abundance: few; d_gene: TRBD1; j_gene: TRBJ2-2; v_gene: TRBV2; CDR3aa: CASSVGQGGTGELFF; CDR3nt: TGTGCCAGCAGTGTGGGACAGGGGGGCACCGGGGAGCTGTTTTTT
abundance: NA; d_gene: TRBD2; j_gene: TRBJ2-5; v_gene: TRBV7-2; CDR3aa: CASSLFSNRLAGETQYF; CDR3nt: TGTGCCAGCAGCCTATTTTCCAATCGACTAGCAGGGGAGACCCAGTACTTC
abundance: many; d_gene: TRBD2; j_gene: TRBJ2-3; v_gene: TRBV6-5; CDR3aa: CASRLAGATDTQYF; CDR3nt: TGTGCCAGCAGACTAGCGGGAGCCACAGATACGCAGTATTTT
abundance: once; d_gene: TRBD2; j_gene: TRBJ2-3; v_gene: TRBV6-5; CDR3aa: CASSYQLAGVGDTQYF; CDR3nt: TGTGCCAGCAGTTACCAACTAGCGGGAGTTGGCGATACGCAGTATTTT
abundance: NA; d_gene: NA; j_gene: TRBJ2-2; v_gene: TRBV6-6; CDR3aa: CASNPGQGNTGELFF; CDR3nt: TGTGCCAGCAACCCGGGACAAGGCAACACCGGGGAGCTGTTTTTT
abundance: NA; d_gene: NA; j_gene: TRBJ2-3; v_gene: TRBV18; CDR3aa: CASSPSGTSTDTQYF; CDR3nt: TGTGCCAGCTCACCGAGCGGTACTAGCACAGATACGCAGTATTTT
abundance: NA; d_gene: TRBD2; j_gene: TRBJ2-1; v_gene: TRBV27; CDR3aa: CASSFGTSRLGSYNEQFF; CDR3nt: TGTGCCAGCAGTTTCGGGACTAGCCGTCTCGGCTCCTACAATGAGCAGTTCTTC
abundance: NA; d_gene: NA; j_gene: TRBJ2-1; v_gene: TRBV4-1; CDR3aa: CASSQASYNEQFF; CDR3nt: TGCGCCAGCAGCCAAGCCAGTTACAATGAGCAGTTCTTC
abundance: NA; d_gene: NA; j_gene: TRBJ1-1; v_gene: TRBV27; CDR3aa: CASNYYGGGGTEAFF; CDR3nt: TGTGCCAGCAACTATTACGGCGGGGGAGGAACTGAAGCTTTCTTT
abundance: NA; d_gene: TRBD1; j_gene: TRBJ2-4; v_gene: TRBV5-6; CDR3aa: CASSPTGQGLAKNIQYF; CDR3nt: TGTGCCAGCAGCCCCACGGGACAGGGGCTGGCCAAAAACATTCAGTACTTC
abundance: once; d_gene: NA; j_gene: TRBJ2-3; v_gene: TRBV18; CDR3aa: CASSPPGENTDTQYF; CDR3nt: TGTGCCAGCTCACCACCGGGGGAGAACACAGATACGCAGTATTTT
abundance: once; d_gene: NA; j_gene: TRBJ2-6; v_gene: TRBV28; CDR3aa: CASNRPVVFGGRDGAGANVLTF; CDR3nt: TGTGCCAGCAATCGGCCCGTGGTATTCGGGGGCAGGGACGGCGCTGGGGCCAACGTCCTGACTTTC
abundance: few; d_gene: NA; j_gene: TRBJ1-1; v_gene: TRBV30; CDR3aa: CAWREGGGSRSTEAFF; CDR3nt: TGTGCCTGGAGGGAAGGGGGGGGCTCTAGGAGCACTGAAGCTTTCTTT
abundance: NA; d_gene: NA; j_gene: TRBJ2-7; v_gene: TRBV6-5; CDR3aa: CASSYSRGSYEQYF; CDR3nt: TGTGCCAGCAGTTACTCGCGCGGCAGCTACGAGCAGTACTTC
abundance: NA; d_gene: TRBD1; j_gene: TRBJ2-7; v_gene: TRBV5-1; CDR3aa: CASSLLTGAYEQYF; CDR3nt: TGCGCCAGCAGCTTGTTGACAGGGGCCTACGAGCAGTACTTC
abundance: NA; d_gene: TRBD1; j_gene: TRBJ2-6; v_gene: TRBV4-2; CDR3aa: CASSQVRRGQGSDGANVLTF; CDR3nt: TGTGCCAGCAGCCAAGTCAGAAGGGGACAGGGCTCCGACGGGGCCAACGTCCTGACTTTC
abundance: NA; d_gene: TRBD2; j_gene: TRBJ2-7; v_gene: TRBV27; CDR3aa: CASSLRLAGAYEQYF; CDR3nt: TGTGCCAGCAGTTTACGGCTAGCGGGAGCCTACGAGCAGTACTTC